These T cell receptor beta chains were read from a single sample in a study of high-grade serous ovarian cancer treatment subgroups. Clones were sequenced by immunoSEQ multiplex PCR, and TCRdb holds only the in-frame ones, with some missing. The sample shows approximately 1,000 clones, roughly 82% of them seen only once. Sequencing was done on a sample of tumor tissue. The source of these receptors is a human donor with high-grade serous ovarian cancer. Each CDR3 is given without its conserved first and last residue.

>TRBJ2-5|TRBV19
ASSQDFTQY
>TRBJ2-3|TRBV6-1
ASSDALAGADTQY
>TRBJ1-1|TRBV29-1
SALTGLNTEAF
>TRBJ2-1|TRBV2
ASGASDYNEQF
>TRBJ1-1|TRBV29-1
SVTLREAMNTEAF
>TRBJ2-7|TRBV27
ASSFQGTSTYEQY
>TRBJ1-1|TRBV5-6
ASSFYRGAEAF
>TRBJ1-4|TRBV19
ASKRGLLNEKLF
>TRBJ2-3|TRBV6-1
ASSPSGGVTDTQY
>TRBJ2-4|TRBV7-2
ASSLGDIASRAKNIQY
>TRBJ2-5|TRBV29-1
SVAGTSGREETQY
>TRBJ2-2|TRBV25-1
ASSVLPDSGLF
>TRBJ2-1|TRBV6-1
ASSEEGTRHYNEQF
>TRBJ2-3|TRBV29-1
SVGALDTDTQY
>TRBJ2-7|TRBV21-1
ASSKGHWTSSYEQY
>TRBJ1-2|TRBV6-5
ASSYDRVPNYGYT
>TRBJ1-6|TRBV7-2
ASSLKSVPPLH
>TRBJ2-2|TRBV9
ASSVAVTGELF
>TRBJ2-7|TRBV15
ATSRDHSLLAYEQY
>TRBJ2-2|TRBV4-3
ASSQGQANTGELF
>TRBJ2-7|TRBV28
ASSKDRGTGDEQY
>TRBJ2-5|TRBV6-5
ASSYNLHTETQY
>TRBJ1-1|TRBV19
ASSPNGQVANTEAF
>TRBJ1-2|TRBV29-1
SVELGSGYT